The 22 T cell receptor beta chains reported below all come from one sample, sequenced in a study of blood T cell repertoires in COVID-19. The assay was immunoSEQ multiplex PCR, and TCRdb's table has in-frame clones only and misses some. The sample has 110,000 or so clones, around 84% seen once. The sample comprised peripheral blood. The receptors come from a woman in her forties with acute or convalescent COVID-19.

The rearrangement joins TRBV7-9 to TRBJ2-3; weak D call: TRBD1 (5 bases). CDR1 is SEHNR, CDR2 FQNEAQ, per germline (reference sequence). The V end lost 9 bases, the J end lost 1 base, and 20 bases lay between the germline ends. The CDR3 spans 16 residues. Written as DNA, the CDR3 is TGTGCCAGTACCCACCCAATCAGGGTCGGCACAGATACGCAGTATTTT. Translated: CASTHPIRVGTDTQYF.

V usage is TRBV5-1 and J usage is TRBJ1-1; D is unclear. The V gene's germline CDR1 is SGHRS and CDR2 YFSETQ. The CDR3 is 15 residues long. Trimming left V 1 base short and J 0 bases short, with 10 bases between. The CDR3 loop is CASSLNVEVNTEAFF. CDR3 in DNA: TGCGCCAGCAGCTTGAACGTAGAAGTGAACACTGAAGCTTTCTTT.

The J gene is TRBJ2-2, the V gene TRBV5-1; the match to TRBD2 covers 12 bases. After removal of 5 bases from V and 1 base from J, the junction contained 0 bases not matched to a gene. This CDR3 contains 15 residues. The germline CDR1 and CDR2 sequences are SGHRS and YFSETQ. The CDR3 here is CASRLAGGNTGELFF. In nucleotides, the CDR3 is TGCGCCAGCAGACTAGCGGGGGGGAACACCGGGGAGCTGTTTTTT.

This chain connects TRBV3-1 (or the pseudogene TRBV3-2) to TRBJ1-1, with D possibly TRBD1 on 6 matching bases. This CDR3 has 12 amino acids. Germline CDR1 LGHDT, CDR2 YNNKEL (reference sequence). V dropped 9 bases and J dropped 1 base, with 9 bases sitting between them. In DNA form, the CDR3 reads TGTGCCAGTCAGGACAGGAACACTGAAGCTTTCTTT. It specifies CASQDRNTEAFF.

The chain joins TRBV28 to TRBJ2-7; 8 nucleotides align to TRBD1. Germline CDR1 and CDR2: MDHEN and SYDVKM. This CDR3 comprises 13 residues. Losses at the gene ends were 8 bases for V and 7 bases for J; bases not matched to a gene: 10. Here the CDR3 DNA reads TGTGCCAGCGCTCCGGGACAGGTTGCGGAGCAGTACTTC. Amino acid sequence: CASAPGQVAEQYF.

This clone was found a few times. The chain has TRBV6-6 and TRBJ1-1; 7 nucleotides align to TRBD1. The CDR3 loop spans 14 amino acids. In germline, CDR1 is MNHNY, CDR2 SVGAGI (reference sequence). J was trimmed by 6 bases and V by 5 bases; bases with no gene match: 9. CDR3 sequence (DNA): TGTGCCAGCAGTACCGGACAGGCCATCCCTGAAGCTTTCTTT. Protein sequence: CASSTGQAIPEAFF.

The chain employs TRBV2 and TRBJ2-5; 14 bases map to TRBD2. V shed 6 bases, J shed 5 bases, and the junction held 14 bases outside the gene matches. The CDR3 loop spans 18 amino acids. Germline CDR1 and CDR2: SNHLY and FYNNEI. CDR3 sequence reads: CASRDPTSGGVSAETQYF. The CDR3 coding sequence is TGTGCCAGCAGGGACCCGACTAGCGGGGGGGTCAGCGCGGAGACCCAGTACTTC.

The V call is TRBV12-3 or TRBV12-4, the J call TRBJ1-3; 7 nucleotides agree with TRBD1. J was trimmed by 1 base and V by 8 bases; bases with no gene match: 2. This CDR3 is 13 amino acids long. CDR3 protein: CASQQGSGNTIYF. Here the CDR3 DNA reads TGTGCCAGCCAACAGGGGTCTGGAAACACCATATATTTT.

This clone has only one observation. The chain uses TRBV6-1 and TRBJ1-2, with unresolved D. Germline CDR1 MNHNS, CDR2 SASEGT. The CDR3 runs 15 residues. V was cut by 0 bases and J by 8 bases, with 16 bases left in between. In DNA, the CDR3 is TGTGCCAGCAGTGAAGCGCTGGTTTTAGTGTCGGGCTACACCTTC. Translation gives CASSEALVLVSGYTF.

The rearrangement joins TRBV9 to TRBJ2-1; 7 bases map to TRBD1. The CDR3 spans 18 residues. The V segment lost 3 bases and the J segment 4 bases; nucleotides outside the gene matches: 16. Germline loops: CDR1 SGDLS, CDR2 YYNGEE. In DNA, the CDR3 is TGTGCCAGCAGCGCGAGGGACAGCCCAACTAACCGTTACAATGAGCAGTTCTTC. Its translation is CASSARDSPTNRYNEQFF.

This clone was recorded only once. The V gene is TRBV7-3, the J gene TRBJ2-3; D call uncertain. CDR3 length equals 15 residues. Germline CDR1 reads SGHTA; CDR2 reads FQGTGA. Trimming pared 1 base from V and 2 bases from J, leaving 10 bases between. CDR3 DNA: TGTGCCAGCAGCTTAAGTAGTTTAGCCACAGATACGCAGTATTTT. Translating it yields CASSLSSLATDTQYF.

This clone has a single count. The chain is built from TRBV5-4 and TRBJ1-1; maybe TRBD1 (5 bases). CDR1 is SGHNT and CDR2 is YYREEE in the germline V gene (reference sequence). Trimming stripped 7 bases from V and 1 base from J, with 11 bases between. The CDR3 length is 13 residues. This CDR3 is CASRAQENTEAFF. The CDR3 coding sequence is TGTGCCAGCCGCGCACAGGAGAACACTGAAGCTTTCTTT. Combining the CDR3 with reference TRBV5-4 and TRBJ1-1 gives the whole variable domain ETGVTQSPTHLIKTRGQQVTLRCSSQSGHNTVSWYQQALGQGPQFIFQYYREEENGRGNFPPRFSGLQFPNYSSELNVNALELDDSALYLCASRAQENTEAFFGQGTRLTVV.

The genes are TRBV27 and TRBJ2-7, with D perhaps matching TRBD1 (6 bases). The CDR3 covers 13 residues. The germline CDR1 and CDR2 sequences are MNHEY and SMNVEV (reference sequence). With 9 bases removed from V and 2 bases from J, the gap between germline ends came to 14 bases. The CDR3 DNA is TGTGCCAGAAGACAGGTTACAACCTACGAGCAGTACTTC. It codes for CARRQVTTYEQYF.

This rearrangement joins TRBV6-5 to TRBJ1-2, with D possibly matching TRBD1 (6 bases). V shed 7 bases and J shed 4 bases, with 16 bases lying between them. The CDR3 has 14 amino acids. Germline V lookup: CDR1 MNHEY, CDR2 SVGAGI. CDR3 amino acids: CASNLQGWGYGYTF. CDR3 nucleotides: TGTGCCAGCAATTTACAGGGTTGGGGCTATGGCTACACCTTC.

The chain is built from TRBV9 and TRBJ2-2; 14 bases agree with TRBD2. Germline V gene sequence: CDR1 SGDLS, CDR2 YYNGEE. The J segment lost 7 bases and the V segment lost 2 bases, leaving 4 bases of the junction unmatched. The CDR3 contains 16 residues. Here the CDR3 reads CASSVGLAGGYGELFF. CDR3 nucleotide sequence: TGTGCCAGCAGCGTTGGACTAGCGGGGGGTTACGGGGAGCTGTTTTTT.

The V call is TRBV7-9, the J call TRBJ2-4, with TRBD1 matching over 7 bases. The CDR3 is made up of 18 amino acids. J was trimmed by 4 bases and V by 7 bases; bases with no gene match: 19. The germline gives CDR1 SEHNR, CDR2 FQNEAQ (reference sequence). The CDR3 DNA reads as TGTGCCAGCACCGACAGGGCCTCTGGCACCGTCCCAAAAAACATTCAGTACTTC. Translation gives CASTDRASGTVPKNIQYF.

The chain uses TRBV4-1 and TRBJ2-7; 8 bases fit TRBD2. V lost 3 bases and J lost 3; bases outside the gene matches: 4. CDR1 and CDR2 from the germline V gene are MGHRA and YSYEKL. The CDR3 is made up of 14 amino acids. The CDR3 region has the DNA TGCGCCAGCAGCCAGCCCACTAGCGGCTACGAGCAGTACTTC. Amino acid sequence: CASSQPTSGYEQYF.

The chain employs TRBV30 and TRBJ1-4; 7 bases are a match to TRBD1. The CDR3 runs 14 residues. V gave up 5 bases and J gave up 5 bases; unmatched junction bases: 8. CDR1 is GTSNPN and CDR2 is SVGIG in the germline V gene (reference sequence). The CDR3 protein is CAWGFGTENEKLFF. The CDR3 nucleotides are TGTGCCTGGGGTTTCGGGACAGAAAATGAAAAACTGTTTTTT.

The V call is TRBV9, the J call TRBJ2-1; D perhaps matches TRBD1 (5 bases). There are 12 residues in the CDR3. Trimming removed 7 bases from V and 7 bases from J, with 12 bases in between. Germline CDR1 reads SGDLS; CDR2 reads YYNGEE. The CDR3 nucleotides are TGTGCCAGCCAGGGCCCTGCTAATGAGCAGTTCTTC. As protein: CASQGPANEQFF.

This chain connects TRBV30 to TRBJ1-2; 8 bases agree with TRBD1. The CDR3 is 15 residues long. CDR1 is GTSNPN, CDR2 SVGIG, per germline (reference sequence). V lost 2 bases and J lost 4; bases outside the gene matches: 9. In DNA, the CDR3 is TGTGCCTGGAGTACCACAGGGGGTGCCTCCTATGGCTACACCTTC. Protein sequence: CAWSTTGGASYGYTF.

This chain connects TRBV15 to TRBJ1-3; the match to TRBD1 covers 7 bases. Trimming removed 0 bases from V and 5 bases from J; junction bases left unmatched: 1. The CDR3 runs to 14 residues. The V gene's germline CDR1 is LNHNV and CDR2 YYDKDF (reference sequence). As DNA, the CDR3 is TGTGCCACCAGCAGAGATAGGGGGCGAAACACCATATATTTT. This sequence encodes CATSRDRGRNTIYF.

V is TRBV7-9 and J is TRBJ1-2; D is unresolved. Germline-derived CDR1 and CDR2 are SEHNR and FQNEAQ (reference sequence). The CDR3 contains 13 residues. Trimming shortened V by 3 bases and J by 5 bases, and 10 bases separated the two germline ends. The DNA of the CDR3 is TGTGCCAGCAGCTTCGAGGGAGGATATGGCTACACCTTC. It codes for CASSFEGGYGYTF.